Each of the 8 T cell receptor beta chains below was sequenced from the same sample in a study of cytomegalovirus exposure and HLA in healthy donors. PCR amplification relied on 60 Vbeta primers (plus 13 Jbeta primers). Only in-frame clones appear in the TCRdb table, and some are missing; sequencing was by immunoSEQ multiplex PCR. The sample lists 170,000 or so clones; 86% were seen once. Sample: PBMCs. The receptor source for this set is a woman younger than 35 in good health and CMV-seronegative.

The J gene is TRBJ2-5, the V gene TRBV7-9; weak D call: TRBD1 (6 bases). The J call may not be correct, given that the DNA end is closer to TRBJ2-7. The CDR3 has 15 amino acids. The V gene's germline CDR1 is SEHNR and CDR2 FQNEAQ (reference sequence). The CDR3 loop is CASSSIRGGPYEQYF. The CDR3 nucleotides read TGTGCCAGCAGCTCGATCAGGGGCGGACCCTACGAGCAGTACTTC.

This chain links TRBV7-2 with TRBJ2-1; the match to TRBD2 covers 8 bases. CDR3 length: 14 amino acids. V shed 5 bases, J shed 8 bases, and the junction held 8 bases outside the gene matches. CDR1 and CDR2 from the germline V gene are SGHTA and FQGNSA. The DNA of the CDR3 is TGTGCCAGCAGCCCGGGACTAGGGGCATATGAGCAGTTCTTC. This codes for CASSPGLGAYEQFF.

The chain has TRBV6-1 and TRBJ1-1; D gene uncertain. V was pared by 4 bases and J by 2 bases, with 8 bases between. CDR3 length: 13 residues. Germline lookup yields CDR1 MNHNS and CDR2 SASEGT. CDR3 in amino acids: CASSVFGNTEAFF. The CDR3 bases are TGTGCCAGCAGTGTTTTCGGTAACACTGAAGCTTTCTTT.

The chain joins TRBV7-9 to TRBJ2-1, with TRBD2 matching 11 bases. CDR3 length: 18 amino acids. Germline loops: CDR1 SEHNR, CDR2 FQNEAQ (reference sequence). The trim removed 4 bases at V and 9 bases at J, leaving 17 bases unmatched. The CDR3: CASSYRLAGQLRSPEQFF. Written as DNA, the CDR3 is TGTGCCAGCAGCTATAGACTAGCGGGACAACTAAGGTCGCCTGAGCAGTTCTTC.

V gene TRBV9 combines with J gene TRBJ2-3; D perhaps matches TRBD2 (5 bases). The ends were cut back, 2 bases at V and 0 bases at J, with 13 bases in the middle. This CDR3 has 16 amino acids. CDR1 and CDR2 (germline): SGDLS, YYNGEE. CDR3 bases: TGTGCCAGCAGCGTGGGAGCGGCCCTCAGCACAGATACGCAGTATTTT. Translated: CASSVGAALSTDTQYF.

The CDR3 bases are TGTGCCAGCAACGGGGGGGCATTTAACCAAGAGACCCAGTACTTC. Translation: CASNGGAFNQETQYF. This chain joins TRBV6-5 and TRBJ2-5; 8 bases line up with TRBD2. CDR3 length equals 15 residues. Germline CDR1 reads MNHEY; CDR2 reads SVGAGI. The J segment lost 0 bases and the V segment lost 7 bases, leaving 7 bases of the junction unmatched.

The chain is built from TRBV28 and TRBJ1-3; 8 nucleotides line up with TRBD1. CDR3 length: 14 amino acids. Per the germline V gene, CDR1 is MDHEN and CDR2 is SYDVKM. Trimming removed 5 bases from V and 6 bases from J; junction bases left unmatched: 6. The CDR3 bases are TGTGCCAGCAGTCTGACAGGGGCGCCAAACACCATATATTTT. Translating gives CASSLTGAPNTIYF. The entire variable domain, with the rest obtained from reference TRBV28 and TRBJ1-3, is as follows: DVKVTQSSRYLVKRTGEKVFLECVQDMDHENMFWYRQDPGLGLRLIYFSYDVKMKEKGDIPEGYSVSREKKERFSLILESASTNQTSMYLCASSLTGAPNTIYFGEGSWLTVV.

The chain couples TRBV5-3 to TRBJ1-2; D is undetermined. TRBV5-3 is an ORF, with its function uncertain. Trimming left V 4 bases short and J 0 bases short, with 28 bases between. The CDR3 extends over 20 amino acids. CDR3 protein: CARSPEARIPRALANYGYTF. Here the CDR3 DNA reads TGTGCCAGAAGCCCCGAAGCACGGATTCCCCGAGCGTTAGCTAACTATGGCTACACCTTC.